This T cell receptor (beta chain) is drawn from a study of blood T cell repertoires in COVID-19. Clinical histories supplied by participants themselves formed the basis of cohort assignment. Data came from immunoSEQ multiplex PCR; TCRdb stores just in-frame clones and leaves some out. The sample has about 330,000 clones, 80% to 90% seen once. Germline trimming cut 8 bases from V and 0 bases from J; bases unmatched to any gene: 6. The CDR3 sequence is 14 residues long. Germline CDR1 reads SGHAT; CDR2 reads FQNNGV. This clonotype originated in a man aged 30 to 45 who had recovered from COVID-19. This sequence joins TRBV11-2 and TRBJ1-2; TRBD1 matches at 7 bases. The sample taken for sequencing was PBMCs or T cells enriched from blood (not recorded which). CDR3 loop: CASAPGQTNYGYTF. The CDR3 nucleotides read TGTGCCAGCGCTCCGGGACAGACTAACTATGGCTACACCTTC.